What follows is one T cell receptor (beta chain) and its context. Trimming shortened V by 4 bases and J by 2 bases, and 18 bases separated the two germline ends. Germline V gene lookup returns CDR1 PRHDT and CDR2 FYEKMQ (reference sequence). The CDR3 contains 17 residues. These data belong to a study of T cell changes during pregnancy in multiple sclerosis. Measured with immunoSEQ multiplex PCR; TCRdb has only the in-frame clones, and not every one. The sample records fewer than 50,000 clones, 85% to 95% being singletons. The chain combines TRBV13 with TRBJ1-3; maybe TRBD1 (5 bases). The receptor was isolated from a female donor with multiple sclerosis, enrolled in a pregnancy study. Specimen: CD8+ T cells from peripheral blood mononuclear cells, collected before pregnancy. CDR3 nucleotide sequence: TGTGCCAGCAGCTCCATCATCGGGGGTGGGGCTGGAAACACCATATATTTT. It encodes CASSSIIGGGAGNTIYF.